One and the same sample provided the 29 T cell receptor beta chains below, sequenced in a study of shared clonotypes between healthy human individuals. Method: immunoSEQ multiplex PCR; TCRdb's copy keeps in-frame clones and lacks some. The repertoire includes about 2.5 million clones, 85% to 95% of them detected once, and around 0.4% sits in the top ten. Sequenced material: naive CD4+ T cells from PBMCs. The subset: CD45RA+ positively selected. These TCRs come from a young man in good health. Some clones in this sample may be carry-over from other donors' samples.

V gene TRBV11-3 combines with J gene TRBJ2-1, with TRBD2 as a possible D gene (5 bases). V lost 5 bases and J 0 bases, leaving 14 bases between the germline ends. Germline V gene sequence: CDR1 SGHNT, CDR2 YENEEA. The CDR3 runs 16 residues. The CDR3 sequence is CASSPPQRSSYNEQFF. The CDR3 nucleotides are TGTGCCAGCAGCCCCCCTCAGCGGAGCTCCTACAATGAGCAGTTCTTC.

This clone showed up just a few times. Here the CDR3 reads CASSARVMGDTEAFF. CDR3 coding DNA: TGTGCCAGCAGCGCCAGGGTGATGGGGGACACTGAAGCTTTCTTT. This rearrangement joins TRBV9 to TRBJ1-1; D may be TRBD1 (5 bases). The CDR3 has 15 residues. Germline V gene sequence: CDR1 SGDLS, CDR2 YYNGEE. V dropped 3 bases and J dropped 3 bases, with 15 bases sitting between them.

V and J are TRBV11-3 and TRBJ2-1; 7 nucleotides align to TRBD1. Trimming took 4 bases from V and 4 from J; bases not matched to a gene: 10. CDR3 length: 16 residues. Germline V lookup: CDR1 SGHNT, CDR2 YENEEA. In DNA, the CDR3 is TGTGCCAGCAGCTCAAGGACAGGCCACGTATACAATGAGCAGTTCTTC. Translation: CASSSRTGHVYNEQFF.

The chain employs TRBV11-2 and TRBJ2-2; TRBD2 aligns across 12 bases. Looked up from germline, CDR1 is SGHAT and CDR2 is FQNNGV. J was trimmed by 6 bases and V by 5 bases; bases with no gene match: 7. This CDR3 has 16 amino acids. The CDR3 here is CASSTLAGGRPGELFF. The CDR3 DNA reads TGTGCCAGCAGCACCCTAGCGGGAGGGCGGCCCGGGGAGCTGTTTTTT.

The rearrangement uses TRBV7-7 and TRBJ2-5, with a tentative D call TRBD2 (8 bases). V lost 2 bases and J lost 5, with 24 bases in between. CDR3 size: 18 residues. Per germline, CDR1 SSHAT and CDR2 FNYEAQ (reference sequence). This CDR3 reads CASSLMVRGPGGGETQYF. The CDR3, as DNA: TGTGCCAGCAGCTTAATGGTCCGGGGGCCGGGAGGGGGCGAGACCCAGTACTTC.

The chain recombines TRBV5-4 with TRBJ2-7; 16 bases align to TRBD2. J lost 10 bases, V lost 4 bases, and 11 bases had no gene match. The CDR3 has 16 residues. Per the germline V gene, CDR1 is SGHNT and CDR2 is YYREEE (reference sequence). CDR3 sequence reads: CASSTGLAGGGPSQYF. CDR3 DNA: TGTGCCAGCAGCACGGGACTAGCGGGAGGGGGCCCTAGCCAGTACTTC.

The genes are TRBV7-2 and TRBJ1-5, with D perhaps matching TRBD1 (6 bases). V lost 3 bases, J lost 5 bases, and 14 bases lay in between. The CDR3 has 15 amino acids. CDR1 is SGHTA and CDR2 is FQGNSA in the germline V gene. The CDR3 bases are TGTGCCAGCAGCTTCGATGCGGGGGCGCATCAGCCCCAGCATTTT. Protein product: CASSFDAGAHQPQHF. The full variable domain, completed using reference TRBV7-2 and TRBJ1-5, is GAGVSQSPSNKVTEKGKDVELRCDPISGHTALYWYRQSLGQGLEFLIYFQGNSAPDKSGLPSDRFSAERTGGSVSTLTIQRTQQEDSAVYLCASSFDAGAHQPQHFGDGTRLSIL.

The chain combines TRBV28 with TRBJ1-1; D gene unclear. Germline CDR1 MDHEN, CDR2 SYDVKM. The CDR3 covers 14 residues. The ends were cut back, 6 bases at V and 4 bases at J, with 15 bases in the middle. CDR3: CASSLGRWGTEAFF. Written as DNA, the CDR3 is TGTGCCAGCAGCCTCGGCCGTTGGGGCACTGAAGCTTTCTTT.

Comments on this clone: The same CDR3 also results from other DNA sequences found in this sample. The rearrangement links TRBV18 to TRBJ1-2; D ambiguous. CDR1 KGHSH and CDR2 LQKENI come from the germline V gene. V was cut by 2 bases and J by 4 bases, with 8 bases left in between. The CDR3 runs to 13 residues. The CDR3 region has the DNA TGTGCCAGCTCACCAGATCGCATCTATGGCTACACCTTC. Translation: CASSPDRIYGYTF.

CDR3 DNA sequence: TGTGCCACCAGCCTCGAAACAGTCCCTAGGGGCTACACCTTC. Its translation: CATSLETVPRGYTF. The rearrangement joins TRBV15 to TRBJ1-2; D is unclear. The CDR3 contains 14 residues. The germline CDR1 and CDR2 sequences are LNHNV and YYDKDF (reference sequence). The V end was cut by 5 bases, the J end by 8 bases, with 18 bases between.

The V gene is TRBV5-4, the J gene TRBJ2-1; 9 bases align to TRBD2. Germline CDR1 and CDR2: SGHNT and YYREEE (reference sequence). V was clipped by 3 bases and J by 3 bases; unmatched bases: 4. This CDR3 region has 15 residues. For the CDR3, the DNA is TGTGCCAGCAGCTCAGCTAGCGGGGACTACAATGAGCAGTTCTTC. Amino acids: CASSSASGDYNEQFF.

This clone came up once. The chain couples TRBV19 to TRBJ2-5; D is possibly TRBD1 (5 bases). CDR3 length equals 13 residues. V lost 2 bases, J lost 5 bases, and 9 bases lay in between. The germline V gene encodes CDR1 LNHDA and CDR2 SQIVND (reference sequence). The CDR3, as DNA: TGTGCCAGTAGTATACAGGGAAGGGAGACCCAGTACTTC. Its protein is CASSIQGRETQYF.

This sequence joins TRBV15 and TRBJ2-7; 10 nucleotides align to TRBD1. V lost 8 bases and J lost 4; bases outside the gene matches: 8. Germline-derived CDR1 and CDR2 are LNHNV and YYDKDF (reference sequence). The CDR3 is 14 residues long. The CDR3 DNA reads TGTGCCACCGGACAGACAGGGGGCCGGTACGAGCAGTACTTC. Translation gives CATGQTGGRYEQYF.

J is TRBJ2-3 and V is TRBV7-9, with D tentatively TRBD1 (6 bases). CDR1 and CDR2 from the germline V gene are SEHNR and FQNEAQ (reference sequence). This CDR3 contains 15 residues. Trimming took off 0 bases at V and 5 bases at J, with 12 bases between the two ends. CDR3 in DNA: TGTGCCAGCAGCTTAGCGCAGGGGTTGGAAGATACGCAGTATTTT. This codes for CASSLAQGLEDTQYF.

V usage is TRBV5-4 and J usage is TRBJ1-1, with D maybe TRBD1 (6 bases). This CDR3 comprises 14 residues. Germline V gene lookup returns CDR1 SGHNT and CDR2 YYREEE (reference sequence). Trimming removed 2 bases from V and 5 bases from J, with 13 bases in between. DNA of the CDR3: TGTGCCAGCAGCTTACAGGGTGAGGGAACTGAAGCTTTCTTT. It translates to CASSLQGEGTEAFF.

V is TRBV5-4 and J is TRBJ2-2; 9 bases align to TRBD2. CDR1 is SGHNT, CDR2 YYREEE, per germline (reference sequence). Losses at the gene ends were 5 bases for V and 8 bases for J; bases not matched to a gene: 7. This CDR3 spans 14 amino acids. Here the CDR3 DNA reads TGTGCCAGCAGGCCGGGACTAGCTGTGGGGGAGCTGTTTTTT. It translates to CASRPGLAVGELFF.

The J gene is TRBJ2-5, the V gene TRBV12-1; TRBD1, as called in the table, went unchecked against the DNA. TRBV12-1 is flagged as a pseudogene. The CDR3 loop spans 15 amino acids. The CDR3 loop reads CASSSHGRTGMDQYF. CDR3 nucleotide sequence: TGTGCCAGCAGCTCACATGGAAGGACAGGGATGGACCAGTACTTC.

This clone occurred once. At the DNA level, this CDR3 is encoded by other sequences in the same sample as well. The rearrangement links TRBV25-1 to TRBJ2-7; tentative D call: TRBD1 (6 bases). CDR1 is MGHDK and CDR2 is SYGVNS in the germline V gene. V lost 4 bases and J 3 bases, leaving 10 bases between the germline ends. The CDR3 runs to 13 residues. The CDR3 sequence: CASSAAGVYEQYF. DNA for the CDR3: TGTGCCAGCAGTGCAGCAGGGGTCTACGAGCAGTACTTC.

The V and J genes are TRBV28 and TRBJ1-4, with 7 bases aligning to TRBD1. Germline assignment: CDR1 MDHEN and CDR2 SYDVKM. V lost 2 bases and J lost 10; bases outside the gene matches: 4. There are 13 residues in the CDR3. CDR3: CASSLQGGRKLFF. The CDR3 nucleotides read TGTGCCAGCAGTTTACAGGGGGGGAGAAAACTGTTTTTT.

The rearrangement links TRBV6-4 to TRBJ2-3, with 16 bases matching TRBD2. V trimming: 5 bases; J trimming: 6 bases; junction bases outside the gene matches: 5. Per the germline V gene, CDR1 is MRHNA and CDR2 is SNTAGT. This CDR3 comprises 16 residues. The CDR3 bases are TGTGCCAGCAGTCAGGGACTAGCGGGAGGGCCGGATACGCAGTATTTT. It yields the protein CASSQGLAGGPDTQYF.

The V and J genes are TRBV5-6 and TRBJ1-3, with D possibly matching TRBD1 (5 bases). This CDR3 has 15 residues. Germline V gene data show CDR1 as SGHDT and CDR2 as YYEEEE. V dropped 3 bases and J dropped 1 base, with 11 bases sitting between them. DNA of the CDR3: TGTGCCAGCAGCTCTCGACAGAGTTCTGGAAACACCATATATTTT. It specifies CASSSRQSSGNTIYF.

This chain joins TRBV27 and TRBJ2-3; D not resolved. The CDR3 spans 12 residues. Germline-derived CDR1 and CDR2 are MNHEY and SMNVEV (reference sequence). Trimming removed 4 bases at V and 4 bases at J, with 6 bases between. The CDR3 region is CASSSLADTQYF. CDR3 DNA sequence: TGTGCCAGCAGTTCTTTGGCAGATACGCAGTATTTT.

The V and J genes are TRBV19 and TRBJ2-7; D remains unclear. V was clipped by 3 bases and J by 5 bases, with 8 bases between them. CDR1 is LNHDA and CDR2 is SQIVND in the germline V gene (reference sequence). The CDR3 extends over 12 amino acids. CDR3 protein: CASSISRNEQYF. Here the CDR3 DNA reads TGTGCCAGTAGTATTAGCAGAAACGAGCAGTACTTC. The complete variable domain, with remaining parts taken from reference TRBV19 and TRBJ2-7, reads DGGITQSPKYLFRKEGQNVTLSCEQNLNHDAMYWYRQDPGQGLRLIYYSQIVNDFQKGDIAEGYSVSREKKESFPLTVTSAQKNPTAFYLCASSISRNEQYFGPGTRLTVT.

The V call is TRBV4-2, the J call TRBJ2-3; 7 bases line up with TRBD2. Germline V gene data show CDR1 as LGHNA and CDR2 as YNFKEQ. The junction had 9 bases not matched to a gene; V was cut back by 0 bases and J by 3 bases. The CDR3 has 17 residues. The CDR3 sequence: CASSQDLGGRSTDTQYF. In DNA, the CDR3 is TGTGCCAGCAGCCAAGATTTGGGAGGGAGGTCGACAGATACGCAGTATTTT.

The chain joins TRBV30 to TRBJ1-1; D is unclear. In germline, CDR1 is GTSNPN, CDR2 SVGIG (reference sequence). The CDR3 is 14 amino acids. V was trimmed by 2 bases and J by 0 bases, leaving 10 bases between them. The CDR3 loop is CAWSSGPLNTEAFF. CDR3 nucleotides: TGTGCCTGGAGTTCCGGGCCTTTGAACACTGAAGCTTTCTTT.

This chain joins TRBV27 and TRBJ1-2; 7 nucleotides agree with TRBD1. The trim removed 5 bases at V and 3 bases at J, leaving 6 bases unmatched. The CDR3 runs to 14 residues. Germline-derived CDR1 and CDR2 are MNHEY and SMNVEV (reference sequence). CDR3 in DNA: TGTGCCAGCAGTATAGGACAGGAGTACTATGGCTACACCTTC. The encoded protein is CASSIGQEYYGYTF.

The rearrangement links TRBV28 to TRBJ1-2, with 9 bases identical to TRBD1. V shed 9 bases, J shed 6 bases, and the junction held 2 bases outside the gene matches. The CDR3 extends over 11 amino acids. Germline CDR1 is MDHEN and CDR2 is SYDVKM. The CDR3 reads CARRTGDGYTF. For the CDR3, the DNA is TGTGCCAGACGGACAGGGGATGGCTACACCTTC.

The rearrangement uses TRBV9 and TRBJ2-1, with 8 bases lining up with TRBD2. Germline V gene lookup returns CDR1 SGDLS and CDR2 YYNGEE. The CDR3 covers 15 residues. Trimming removed 0 bases from V and 9 bases from J; junction bases left unmatched: 8. This CDR3 reads CASSVEGTSYGEQFF. The CDR3 bases are TGTGCCAGCAGCGTAGAAGGGACTAGTTATGGTGAGCAGTTCTTC. The full variable domain, its missing parts supplied by reference TRBV9 and TRBJ2-1, is DSGVTQTPKHLITATGQRVTLRCSPRSGDLSVYWYQQSLDQGLQFLIQYYNGEERAKGNILERFSAQQFPDLHSELNLSSLELGDSALYFCASSVEGTSYGEQFFGPGTRLTVL.

The V and J genes are TRBV6-5 and TRBJ1-4; weak D call: TRBD1 (6 bases). The CDR3 is 14 amino acids. With 6 bases removed from V and 2 bases from J, the gap between germline ends came to 10 bases. CDR1 and CDR2 (germline): MNHEY, SVGAGI. CDR3 bases: TGTGCCAGCAGACTGGACAGCACTAATGAAAAACTGTTTTTT. It is translated as CASRLDSTNEKLFF.